This T cell receptor beta chain was obtained from a study of neoadjuvant nivolumab and ipilimumab in lung cancer. The V and J ends lost 6 bases and 5 bases respectively, with 10 bases between them. Per germline, CDR1 SGHTA and CDR2 FQGTGA. This CDR3 contains 12 residues. Generated by immunoSEQ multiplex PCR, the TCRdb table keeps only in-frame clones and is missing some. The table shows approximately 31,000 clones, with approximately 90% occurring only once. Concerning this clone: Antigen: not known.

Findings and limits, study-wide: Pathologic regression was not significantly tied to TCR clonality.

This clonotype originated in an adult with non-small cell lung cancer. Sample: peripheral blood, taken after neoadjuvant nivolumab, alone or with ipilimumab, at or shortly before surgery. This chain connects TRBV7-3 to TRBJ1-2, with D perhaps matching TRBD1 (6 bases). CDR3 in amino acids: CASSQQGYGYTF. As DNA, the CDR3 is TGTGCCAGCAGTCAACAGGGTTATGGCTACACCTTC.